The rows below give T cell receptor beta chains drawn from one sample of a study of cytomegalovirus exposure and HLA in healthy donors. TCRdb keeps only in-frame clones here, not all; method: immunoSEQ multiplex PCR. The sample lists roughly 120,000 clones, about nine tenths occurring once. The sequenced sample was PBMCs. These receptors were obtained from a woman aged 18-35 years in good health and CMV-seronegative. Each CDR3 is given with its conserved first and last residue. A D gene is named only where the DNA matches it firmly. Where a row states a size, it is once, few, many or the class of an expanded clone; other rows omit it.

clone size	D gene	V gene	J gene	CDR3 protein	CDR3 DNA
NA	TRBD1	TRBV5-1	TRBJ1-4	CASSLTGAREKLFF	TGCGCCAGCAGCTTGACAGGGGCGCGCGAAAAACTGTTTTTT
NA	NA	TRBV5-4	TRBJ2-6	CASSLGGLSGANVLTF	TGTGCCAGCAGCTTGGGCGGGCTCTCTGGGGCCAACGTCCTGACTTTC
NA	TRBD1	TRBV27	TRBJ2-7	CVSKGQDSYEQYF	TGTGTCTCAAAAGGACAGGACTCCTACGAGCAGTACTTC
NA	NA	TRBV19	TRBJ2-3	CASSISHSTDTQYF	TGTGCCAGTAGTATTAGTCACAGCACAGATACGCAGTATTTT
NA	NA	TRBV15	TRBJ1-5	CATSRHGGDSNQPQHF	TGTGCCACCAGCAGACACGGGGGGGATAGCAATCAGCCCCAGCATTTT
NA	TRBD2	TRBV5-1	TRBJ2-5	CASSPTSTSGTETQYF	TGCGCCAGCAGCCCGACCTCGACTAGCGGGACAGAGACCCAGTACTTC
NA	NA	TRBV5-1	TRBJ2-7	CASSLATPYEQYF	TGCGCCAGCAGCTTGGCTACCCCCTACGAGCAGTACTTC
NA	NA	TRBV5-1	TRBJ2-1	CASSSDRTYNEQFF	TGCGCCAGCAGCTCTGACAGGACCTACAATGAGCAGTTCTTC
NA	NA	TRBV10-3	TRBJ1-2	CAIKRQGGGEGYTF	TGTGCCATCAAACGCCAGGGAGGCGGGGAGGGCTACACCTTC
NA	TRBD2	TRBV15	TRBJ2-1	CATSRTTSGTYNEQFF	TGTGCCACCAGCAGGACGACTAGCGGGACTTACAATGAGCAGTTCTTC
NA	NA	TRBV7-3	TRBJ2-3	CASSLSQGNTQYF	TGTGCCAGCAGCTTATCGCAGGGAAATACGCAGTATTTT
NA	NA	TRBV30	TRBJ2-1	CAWSGNTEEQFF	TGTGCCTGGAGTGGCAACACGGAGGAGCAGTTCTTC
NA	NA	TRBV30	TRBJ2-1	CAAYISLYNEQFF	TGTGCCGCCTACATTAGCCTCTACAATGAGCAGTTCTTC
NA	NA	TRBV6-5	TRBJ1-4	CASSYISFSNRLVF	TGTGCCAGCAGTTACATTAGCTTCAGCAATAGGCTGGTTTTT
once	NA	TRBV28	TRBJ1-2	CASSLTLQASPGGYTF	TGTGCCAGCAGTCTAACCCTACAGGCTTCTCCAGGAGGCTACACCTTC
NA	NA	TRBV29-1	TRBJ2-5	CSVGRVVGETQYF	TGCAGCGTTGGGAGGGTTGTCGGAGAGACCCAGTACTTC
once	NA	TRBV5-1	TRBJ2-7	CASRRLKTYEQYF	TGCGCCAGCAGAAGACTCAAAACCTACGAGCAGTACTTC
NA	NA	TRBV28	TRBJ2-2	CASSLSGLGTGELFF	TGTGCCAGCAGTTTAAGCGGGTTAGGCACCGGGGAGCTGTTTTTT
NA	NA	TRBV30	TRBJ2-7	CARREQQGSYEQYF	TGTGCCCGTAGGGAACAACAGGGATCCTACGAGCAGTACTTC
few	NA	TRBV27	TRBJ1-2	CASSDRNYGYTF	TGTGCCAGCAGTGACAGGAACTATGGCTACACCTTC
NA	NA	TRBV30	TRBJ1-1	CAWSVLAYTEAFF	TGTGCCTGGAGTGTACTTGCGTACACTGAAGCTTTCTTT